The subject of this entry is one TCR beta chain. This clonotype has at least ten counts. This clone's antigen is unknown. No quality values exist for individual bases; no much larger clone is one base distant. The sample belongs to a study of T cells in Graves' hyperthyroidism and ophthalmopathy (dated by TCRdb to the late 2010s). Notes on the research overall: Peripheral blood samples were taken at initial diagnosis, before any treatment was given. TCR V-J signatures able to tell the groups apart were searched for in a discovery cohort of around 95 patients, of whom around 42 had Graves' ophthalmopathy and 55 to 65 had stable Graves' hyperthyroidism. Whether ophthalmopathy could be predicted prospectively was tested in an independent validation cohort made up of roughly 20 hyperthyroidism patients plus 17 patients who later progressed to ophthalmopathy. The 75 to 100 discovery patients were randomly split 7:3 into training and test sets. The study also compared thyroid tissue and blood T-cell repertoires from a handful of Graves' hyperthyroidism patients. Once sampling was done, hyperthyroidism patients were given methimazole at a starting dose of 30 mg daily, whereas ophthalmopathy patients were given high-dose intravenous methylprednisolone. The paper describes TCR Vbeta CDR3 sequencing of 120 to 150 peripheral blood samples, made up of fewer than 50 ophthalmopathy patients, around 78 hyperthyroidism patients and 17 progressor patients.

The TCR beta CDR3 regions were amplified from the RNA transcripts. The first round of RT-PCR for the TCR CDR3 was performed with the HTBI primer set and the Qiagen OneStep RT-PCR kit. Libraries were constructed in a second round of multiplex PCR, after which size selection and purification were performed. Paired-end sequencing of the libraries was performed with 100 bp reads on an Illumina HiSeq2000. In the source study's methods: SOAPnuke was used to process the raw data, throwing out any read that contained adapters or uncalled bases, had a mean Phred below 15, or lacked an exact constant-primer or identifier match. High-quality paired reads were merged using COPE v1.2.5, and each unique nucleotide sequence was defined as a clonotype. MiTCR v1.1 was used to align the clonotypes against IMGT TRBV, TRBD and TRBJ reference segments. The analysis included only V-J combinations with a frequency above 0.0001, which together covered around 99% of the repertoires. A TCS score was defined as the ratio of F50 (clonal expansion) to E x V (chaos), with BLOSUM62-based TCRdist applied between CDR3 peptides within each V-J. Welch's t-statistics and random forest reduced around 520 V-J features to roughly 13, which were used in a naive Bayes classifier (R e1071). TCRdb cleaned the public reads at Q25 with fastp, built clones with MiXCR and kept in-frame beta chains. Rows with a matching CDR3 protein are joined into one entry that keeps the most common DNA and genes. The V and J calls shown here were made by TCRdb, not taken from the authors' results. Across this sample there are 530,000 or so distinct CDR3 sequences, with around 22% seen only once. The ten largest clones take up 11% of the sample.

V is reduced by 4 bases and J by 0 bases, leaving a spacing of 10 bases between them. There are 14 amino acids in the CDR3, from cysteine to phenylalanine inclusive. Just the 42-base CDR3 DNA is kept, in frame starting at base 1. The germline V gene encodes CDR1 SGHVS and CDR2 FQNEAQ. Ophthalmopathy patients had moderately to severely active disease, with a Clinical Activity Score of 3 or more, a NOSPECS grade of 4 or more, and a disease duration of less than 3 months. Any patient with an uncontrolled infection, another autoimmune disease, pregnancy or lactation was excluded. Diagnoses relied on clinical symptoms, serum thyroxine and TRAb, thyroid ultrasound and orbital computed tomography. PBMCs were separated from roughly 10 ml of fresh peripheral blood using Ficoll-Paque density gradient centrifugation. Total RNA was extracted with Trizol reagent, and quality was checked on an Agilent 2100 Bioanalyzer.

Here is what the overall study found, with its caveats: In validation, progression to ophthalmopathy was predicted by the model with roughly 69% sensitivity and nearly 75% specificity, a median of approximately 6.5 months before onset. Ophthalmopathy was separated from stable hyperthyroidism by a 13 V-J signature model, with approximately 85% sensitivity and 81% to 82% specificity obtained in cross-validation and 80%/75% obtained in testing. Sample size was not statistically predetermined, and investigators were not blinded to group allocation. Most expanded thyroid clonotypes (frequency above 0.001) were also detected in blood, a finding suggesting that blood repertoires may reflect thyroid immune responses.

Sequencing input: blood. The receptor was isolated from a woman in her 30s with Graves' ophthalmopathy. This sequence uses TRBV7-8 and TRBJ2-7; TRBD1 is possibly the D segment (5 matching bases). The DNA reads TGTGCCAGCAGCTCTTGGGGCATCTCCTACGAGCAGTACTTC. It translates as CASSSWGISYEQYF. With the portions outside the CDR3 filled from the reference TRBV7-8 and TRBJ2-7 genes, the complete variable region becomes GAGVSQSPRYKVAKRGQDVALRCDPISGHVSLFWYQQALGQGPEFLTYFQNEAQLDKSGLPSDRFFAERPEGSVSTLKIQRTQQEDSAVYLCASSSWGISYEQYFGPGTRLTVT.